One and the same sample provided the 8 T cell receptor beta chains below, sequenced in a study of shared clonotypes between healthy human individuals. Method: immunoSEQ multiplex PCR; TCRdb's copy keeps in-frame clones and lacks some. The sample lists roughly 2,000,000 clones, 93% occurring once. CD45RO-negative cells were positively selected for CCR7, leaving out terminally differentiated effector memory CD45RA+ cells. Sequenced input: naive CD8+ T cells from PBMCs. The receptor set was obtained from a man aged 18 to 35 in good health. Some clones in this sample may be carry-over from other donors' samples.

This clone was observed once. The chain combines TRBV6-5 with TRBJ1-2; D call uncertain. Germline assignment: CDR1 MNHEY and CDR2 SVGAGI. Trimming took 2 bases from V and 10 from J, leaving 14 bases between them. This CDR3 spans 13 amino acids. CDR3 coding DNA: TGTGCCAGCAGTTACGGGCGTCAGAAGCACTACACCTTC. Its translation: CASSYGRQKHYTF.

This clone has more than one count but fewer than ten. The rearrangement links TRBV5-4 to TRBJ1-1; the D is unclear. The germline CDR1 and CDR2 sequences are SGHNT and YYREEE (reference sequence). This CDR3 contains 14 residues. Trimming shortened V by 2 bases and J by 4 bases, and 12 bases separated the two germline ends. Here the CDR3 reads CASSFLTLGTEAFF. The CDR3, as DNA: TGTGCCAGCAGCTTTTTGACACTGGGCACTGAAGCTTTCTTT. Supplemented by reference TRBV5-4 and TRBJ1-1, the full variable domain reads ETGVTQSPTHLIKTRGQQVTLRCSSQSGHNTVSWYQQALGQGPQFIFQYYREEENGRGNFPPRFSGLQFPNYSSELNVNALELDDSALYLCASSFLTLGTEAFFGQGTRLTVV.

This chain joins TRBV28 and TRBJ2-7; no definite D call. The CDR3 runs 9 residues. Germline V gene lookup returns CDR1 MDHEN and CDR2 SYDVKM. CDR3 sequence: CSLGPEQYF. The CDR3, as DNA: TGTTCCTTAGGACCCGAGCAGTACTTC.

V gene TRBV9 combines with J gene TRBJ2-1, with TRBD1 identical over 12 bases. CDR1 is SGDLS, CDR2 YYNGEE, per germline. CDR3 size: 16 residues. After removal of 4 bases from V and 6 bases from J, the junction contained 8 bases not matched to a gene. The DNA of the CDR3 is TGTGCCAGCAGCCCTTGGGACAGGGGGCAGGGCAATGAGCAGTTCTTC. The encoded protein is CASSPWDRGQGNEQFF.

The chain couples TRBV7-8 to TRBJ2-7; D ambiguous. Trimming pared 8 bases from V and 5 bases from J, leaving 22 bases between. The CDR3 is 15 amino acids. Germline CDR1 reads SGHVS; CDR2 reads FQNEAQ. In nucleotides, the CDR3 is TGTGCCAGCCGCGGTTCCCCCCTGGTAGGCCACGAGCAGTACTTC. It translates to CASRGSPLVGHEQYF.

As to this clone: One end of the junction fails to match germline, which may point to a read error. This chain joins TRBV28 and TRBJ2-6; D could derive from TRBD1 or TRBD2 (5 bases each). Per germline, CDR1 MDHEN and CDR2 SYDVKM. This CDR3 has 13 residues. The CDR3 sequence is CASRGAGANVLTF. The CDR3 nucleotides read TGTGCTAGCAGAGGGGCTGGGGCCAACGTCCTGACTTTC.

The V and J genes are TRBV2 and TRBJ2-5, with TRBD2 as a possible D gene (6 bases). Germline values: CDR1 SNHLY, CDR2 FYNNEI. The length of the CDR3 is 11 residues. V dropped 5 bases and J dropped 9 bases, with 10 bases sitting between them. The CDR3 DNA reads TGTGCCAGCAGTCCTCCGGGAGCCCAGTACTTC. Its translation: CASSPPGAQYF.

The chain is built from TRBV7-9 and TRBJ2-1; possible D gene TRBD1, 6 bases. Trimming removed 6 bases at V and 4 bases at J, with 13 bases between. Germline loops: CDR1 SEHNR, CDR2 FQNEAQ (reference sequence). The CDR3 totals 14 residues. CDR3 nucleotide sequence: TGTGCCAGCAGGGAACAGGACAGATACAATGAGCAGTTCTTC. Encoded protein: CASREQDRYNEQFF.